This paragraph covers one TCR beta chain sequence. This clonotype was recorded a few times. Its antigen is currently not known. Base-call qualities are not available, and no considerably larger clone is one nucleotide away. Trimming removed 3 bases from V and 1 base from J, leaving 7 bases between the germline ends. The CDR3 sequence holds 15 residues, the cysteine and phenylalanine included. Of all the DNA, just the CDR3 is kept, 45 bases in frame from base 1. The germline V gene provides CDR1 SGHVS and CDR2 FQNEAQ. This sample was taken from a study (dated by TCRdb to 2016 to 2017). The library came from RT-PCR. The sample was run on an Illumina MiSeq. The public reads were reanalyzed by TCRdb: fastp trimming at Q25, MiXCR alignment, in-frame beta chains only. Each CDR3 protein appears once, grouped with its most common genes and DNA. The sample table lists hundreds of thousands of distinct CDR3 sequences, 11% to 15% of them with a count of one. Around 3.3% of the sample rests with the top ten.

Input material: memory CD4+ T cells from blood. The TCR sequence derives from a female donor in good health, serving as a healthy control. The sequence joins TRBV7-8 to TRBJ2-6, with no confident D gene call. The CDR3 has the sequence CASSFRFSGANVLTF. The DNA reads as follows: TGTGCCAGCAGCTTCAGGTTTTCTGGGGCCAACGTCCTGACTTTC.